The rows below give T cell receptor beta chains drawn from one sample of a study of response to subunit inactivated influenza vaccine. Via MiXCR, TCRdb re-called the RT-PCR reads, giving one row per CDR3 protein. Here the sample spans 700,000 to 900,000 distinct CDR3 sequences, around 20% being singletons. The material was PBMCs from blood, obtained 4 to 6 days after vaccination. These receptors originate from a man between 45 and 60 years old who received an inactivated influenza vaccine. Each CDR3 is given with its conserved first and last residue.

V gene,CDR3 protein
TRBV9,CASSVRLADRNYEQYF
TRBV7-9,CASSLGWTDYNEQFF
TRBV7-4,CASSPSRDRPFLHGYTF
TRBV12-3/TRBV12-4,CASKPGTGYHEQFF
TRBV5-4,CASSFGGPYNEQFF
TRBV12-3/TRBV12-4,CASSFSPSVRSEQYF
TRBV10-3,CAIRRQGNANTGELFF
TRBV11-2,CASSQLGSEQFF
TRBV6-1,CAIAPTGKGETQYF
TRBV6-1,CASTPDGSSYNEQFF
TRBV20-1,CSVRAAGDSGTGELFF
TRBV2,CASNEGADTQYF
TRBV5-1,CASSEPAQETQYF
TRBV6-1,CASSQMGAKNIQYF
TRBV20-1,CSASRPVAASYNEQFF
TRBV7-9,CASGRGLAVNIQYF
TRBV11-2,CASRSPGVQNTEAFF
TRBV24-1,CATSTRDRVTYEQYF
TRBV6-1,CASRRSSPYNEQFF
TRBV7-2,CASSPSGILLFF
TRBV18,CASSLNKARTETQYF
TRBV29-1,CSVVGQGYNEQFF
TRBV12-3/TRBV12-4,CASSFAGLTDTQYF
TRBV6-2/TRBV6-3,CASSSLVAVSYNEQFF
TRBV11-2,CASSLEESSGWVNEQYF
TRBV5-6,CASSTGLVQETQYF
TRBV20-1,CSVPTGTVLYEQYF
TRBV7-3,CASSAGPPNTEAFF
TRBV12-3/TRBV12-4,CASKMGQRNSPLHF
TRBV5-1,CASSPGQETDEQYF
TRBV5-1,CASSLVLASGRDTQYF
TRBV20-1,CSATAFRGGYTNEQFF
TRBV7-6,CASSPVAGEVNTGELFF
TRBV18,CASSRTGERNQPQHF
TRBV20-1,CIARELAGLEKKDTQYF
TRBV6-4,CASSDSFGSADNEQFF
TRBV7-2,CASSLGPRELFF
TRBV30,CAWSTGRPNQPQHF
TRBV6-5,CASSYSRGRTHEQYF
TRBV12-3/TRBV12-4,CASSWAGTGFRETQYF
TRBV3-1,CASRTSGRGSSGANVLTF
TRBV5-5,CASSATGGSTDTQYF
TRBV28,CASRKQGASYNEQFF
TRBV20-1,CSDRTGAEDTQYF
TRBV20-1,CSARYPARGGSAFF
TRBV12-3/TRBV12-4,CASSLQDYEQYF
TRBV4-3,CASSQVVQGQFSYEQYF
TRBV7-8,CASSFEGWETQYF
TRBV20-1,CSARTRGYGYTF
TRBV20-1,CSASEEVVREQFF
TRBV20-1,CSAAGTRTRELFF
TRBV5-4,CASSFRTSGRFDEQYF
TRBV7-2,CASTQDRVETQYF
TRBV6-5,CASSFRLAGEGETQYF
TRBV20-1,CSASERGKNSEAFF
TRBV20-1,CSASEGGYGYTF
TRBV28,CASRDRGDQETQYF
TRBV25-1,CASNTDRGAEAFF
TRBV20-1,CSAGRNEVEKLFF